Below are 10 T cell receptor beta chains sequenced from a single sample in a study of T cell repertoires in ileal Crohn's disease. Measured with immunoSEQ multiplex PCR; TCRdb has only the in-frame clones, and not every one. Found here are about 11,000 clones, 72% of them singletons; the top ten hold about 8.3%. Noted time point: neoterminal ileum biopsy at postoperative endoscopy, about 6 months after surgery. Material: ileal tissue. These receptor sequences come from an adult with Crohn's disease.

The chain employs TRBV7-3 and TRBJ2-2; TRBD1 agrees at 7 bases. The trim removed 5 bases at V and 4 bases at J, leaving 7 bases unmatched. The CDR3 runs to 15 residues. CDR1 SGHTA and CDR2 FQGTGA come from the germline V gene. The CDR3 nucleotides are TGTGCCAGCAGCCGCGACAGGGTCGGCACCGGGGAGCTGTTTTTT. Protein product: CASSRDRVGTGELFF.

The chain couples TRBV5-4 to TRBJ2-1; 14 positions agree with TRBD2. CDR3 length: 16 amino acids. V gave up 7 bases and J gave up 8 bases; unmatched junction bases: 11. Germline loops: CDR1 SGHNT, CDR2 YYREEE (reference sequence). The CDR3 region is CASRPGTSGSIYEQFF. The CDR3, as DNA: TGTGCCAGCCGCCCCGGGACTAGCGGGAGTATCTATGAGCAGTTCTTC.

The genes are TRBV11-2 and TRBJ2-3; D is undetermined. The CDR3 length is 15 residues. CDR1 SGHAT and CDR2 FQNNGV come from the germline V gene. Trimming shortened V by 7 bases and J by 1 base, and 15 bases separated the two germline ends. The CDR3, as DNA: TGTGCCAGCATCCTCGAGCCATCTGGCACAGATACGCAGTATTTT. As protein: CASILEPSGTDTQYF.

This sequence joins TRBV7-2 and TRBJ2-7, with 12 positions matching TRBD2. V lost 5 bases to trimming and J lost 6 bases; unmatched junction nucleotides: 14. Germline V gives CDR1 SGHTA, CDR2 FQGNSA. The CDR3 is made up of 17 amino acids. DNA for the CDR3: TGTGCCAGCAGCCCCCGCTCGACTAGCGGGAGAGGTAGCGAGCAGTACTTC. Translating gives CASSPRSTSGRGSEQYF.

This clone has just a few counts. The chain has TRBV5-1 and TRBJ2-4, with 7 bases identical to TRBD2. The CDR3 covers 13 residues. J gave up 6 bases and V 4 bases, and 4 bases lay outside the gene matches. CDR1 and CDR2 (germline): SGHRS, YFSETQ. CDR3 sequence reads: CASSRGDGNIQYF. Here the CDR3 DNA reads TGCGCCAGCAGCCGGGGGGACGGAAACATTCAGTACTTC.

Notes on this clone: Relative to the germline gene, one junction end is altered; a read error may explain this. J is TRBJ2-2 and V is TRBV7-2; weak D call: TRBD1 (6 bases). The CDR3 runs to 16 residues. The germline V gene has CDR1 SGHTA and CDR2 FQGNSA. CDR3 in amino acids: CASSQLQGSGDGELFF. The DNA for the CDR3 is TGCGCCAGCAGCCAACTCCAAGGATCAGGGGACGGGGAGCTGTTTTTT.

The chain employs TRBV2 and TRBJ2-1; 11 bases fit TRBD2. V was clipped by 7 bases and J by 13 bases; unmatched bases: 9. The CDR3 length is 13 residues. The V gene's germline CDR1 is SNHLY and CDR2 FYNNEI. The CDR3 DNA reads TGTGCCAGCAACCCTAGCGGGAGGTCCAGCCAGTTCTTC. As protein: CASNPSGRSSQFF.

The chain carries TRBV19 and TRBJ2-1; 7 bases agree with TRBD2. The CDR3 loop spans 17 amino acids. Germline trimming cut 8 bases from V and 5 bases from J; bases unmatched to any gene: 18. Germline V gene sequence: CDR1 LNHDA, CDR2 SQIVND (reference sequence). CDR3 region: CASLRRGISGGHNEQFF. CDR3 coding DNA: TGTGCCAGTCTTAGGAGAGGGATTTCGGGGGGACACAATGAGCAGTTCTTC.

This chain joins TRBV5-1 and TRBJ2-1; 11 nucleotides match TRBD2. The J segment lost 7 bases and the V segment lost 2 bases, leaving 8 bases of the junction unmatched. The CDR3 is 16 residues long. Per the germline V gene, CDR1 is SGHRS and CDR2 is YFSETQ. DNA for the CDR3: TGCGCCAGCAGCTTAGAAACTAGCGGGAGAACGAATGAGCAGTTCTTC. Protein: CASSLETSGRTNEQFF. The variable domain in full, completed from reference TRBV5-1 and TRBJ2-1, reads KAGVTQTPRYLIKTRGQQVTLSCSPISGHRSVSWYQQTPGQGLQFLFEYFSETQRNKGNFPGRFSGRQFSNSRSEMNVSTLELGDSALYLCASSLETSGRTNEQFFGPGTRLTVL.

This clone was recorded a few times. The rearrangement uses TRBV5-1 and TRBJ1-2; 7 bases align to TRBD1. Per germline, CDR1 SGHRS and CDR2 YFSETQ. This CDR3 contains 15 residues. V lost 4 bases and J lost 3; bases outside the gene matches: 9. The DNA for the CDR3 is TGCGCCAGCAGCCCTGGAGGACAGGCTTACTATGGCTACACCTTC. This translates into CASSPGGQAYYGYTF. Together with reference TRBV5-1 and TRBJ1-2, the CDR3 gives the full variable domain: KAGVTQTPRYLIKTRGQQVTLSCSPISGHRSVSWYQQTPGQGLQFLFEYFSETQRNKGNFPGRFSGRQFSNSRSEMNVSTLELGDSALYLCASSPGGQAYYGYTFGSGTRLTVV.